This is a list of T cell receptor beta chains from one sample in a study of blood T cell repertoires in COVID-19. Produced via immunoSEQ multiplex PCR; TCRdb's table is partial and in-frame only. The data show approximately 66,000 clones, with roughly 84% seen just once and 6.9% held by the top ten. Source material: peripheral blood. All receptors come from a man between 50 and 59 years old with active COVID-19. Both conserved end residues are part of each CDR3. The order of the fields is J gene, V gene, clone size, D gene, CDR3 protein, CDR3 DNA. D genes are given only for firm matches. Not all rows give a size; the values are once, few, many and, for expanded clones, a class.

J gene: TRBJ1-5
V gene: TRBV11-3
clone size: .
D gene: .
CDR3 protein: CAGKSGSNQPQHF
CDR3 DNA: TGTGCCGGCAAGTCGGGTAGCAATCAGCCCCAGCATTTT

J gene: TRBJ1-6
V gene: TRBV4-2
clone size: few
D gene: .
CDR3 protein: CASSQDFRSNSPLHF
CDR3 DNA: TGTGCCAGCAGCCAAGATTTCCGGAGTAATTCACCCCTCCACTTT

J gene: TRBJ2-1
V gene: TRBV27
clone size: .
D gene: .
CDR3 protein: CASSPTSYEQFF
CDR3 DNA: TGTGCCAGCAGTCCTACTAGCTATGAGCAGTTCTTC

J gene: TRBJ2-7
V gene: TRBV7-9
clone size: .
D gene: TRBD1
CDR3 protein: CASSPTGTGIPEQYF
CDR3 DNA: TGTGCCAGCAGCCCAACCGGGACAGGGATCCCCGAGCAGTACTTC

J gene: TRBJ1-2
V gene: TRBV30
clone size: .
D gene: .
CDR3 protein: CAWSVDWNYGYTF
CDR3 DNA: TGTGCCTGGAGTGTAGACTGGAACTATGGCTACACCTTC

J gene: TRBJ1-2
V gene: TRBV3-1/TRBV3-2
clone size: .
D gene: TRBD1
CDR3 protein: CASSQAPGTGSYTF
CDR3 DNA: TGTGCCAGCAGCCAAGCCCCCGGGACAGGGTCCTACACCTTC

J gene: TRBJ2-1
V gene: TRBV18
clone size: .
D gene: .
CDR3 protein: CASSPRSGAGEQFF
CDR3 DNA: TGTGCCAGCTCACCACGTTCAGGGGCCGGGGAGCAGTTCTTC

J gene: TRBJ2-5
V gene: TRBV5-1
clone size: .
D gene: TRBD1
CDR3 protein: CASSQTGGEETQYF
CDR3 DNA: TGCGCCAGCAGCCAGACAGGGGGAGAAGAGACCCAGTACTTC

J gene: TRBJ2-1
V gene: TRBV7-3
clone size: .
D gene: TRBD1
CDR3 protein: CASSLGQGPNYNEQFF
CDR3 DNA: TGTGCCAGCAGCTTAGGACAGGGGCCTAACTACAATGAGCAGTTCTTC

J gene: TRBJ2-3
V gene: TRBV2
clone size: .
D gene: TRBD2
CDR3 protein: CASRPREREGRGTDTQYF
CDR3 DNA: TGTGCCAGCAGACCCAGGGAGCGGGAGGGCCGGGGCACAGATACGCAGTATTTT